One sample yielded the 13 T cell receptor beta chains listed below, sequenced in a study of shared T cell receptors in the human thymus. Clones were read by immunoSEQ multiplex PCR, and TCRdb kept only the in-frame ones, dropping some. The repertoire holds hundreds of thousands of clones, with around 87% as singletons. The same specimen was also included in a second study, on human thymus T cells.

Sequenced input: thymocytes. The source is a boy younger than two with a congenital heart defect.

The chain carries TRBV28 and TRBJ2-6, with TRBD2 matching over 8 bases. Unmatched junction bases numbered 11, after V lost 6 bases and J lost 4 bases. The CDR3 spans 17 residues. CDR1 MDHEN and CDR2 SYDVKM come from the germline V gene. In nucleotides, the CDR3 is TGTGCCAGCAGAACGGGACTAGGGTCGCGGGGGGCCAACGTCCTGACTTTC. Protein sequence: CASRTGLGSRGANVLTF.

The chain employs TRBV19 and TRBJ2-7, with a weak D call TRBD1 (6 bases). This CDR3 is 13 amino acids long. The V and J ends lost 4 bases and 2 bases respectively, with 9 bases between them. The germline V gene has CDR1 LNHDA and CDR2 SQIVND (reference sequence). CDR3 in amino acids: CASSKDSTYEQYF. The CDR3 coding sequence is TGTGCCAGTAGTAAGGACAGTACCTACGAGCAGTACTTC.

The gene calls are TRBV28 and TRBJ2-2; 10 nucleotides align to TRBD1. Germline V gene data show CDR1 as MDHEN and CDR2 as SYDVKM. This CDR3 is built from 20 residues. J lost 0 bases, V lost 7 bases, and 17 bases had no gene match. The CDR3 spells CASNYGTGAKCSPNTGELFF. The CDR3 nucleotides are TGTGCCAGCAACTACGGGACAGGGGCCAAATGCTCCCCGAACACCGGGGAGCTGTTTTTT.

The chain carries TRBV6-5 and TRBJ1-1; no definite D call. V lost 5 bases and J 1 base, leaving 8 bases between the germline ends. Germline CDR1 and CDR2: MNHEY and SVGAGI. There are 13 residues in the CDR3. DNA for the CDR3: TGTGCCAGCAGTCAGACAAAGAACACTGAAGCTTTCTTT. Protein: CASSQTKNTEAFF.

This chain uses TRBV6-1 with TRBJ2-5; 7 positions agree with TRBD1. This CDR3 has 12 residues. J was trimmed by 5 bases and V by 10 bases; bases with no gene match: 7. In germline, CDR1 is MNHNS, CDR2 SASEGT. DNA of the CDR3: TGTGCCACACAGGGGATTGGGGAGACCCAGTACTTC. It is translated as CATQGIGETQYF.

This clone showed up just once. The chain links TRBV6-5 to TRBJ2-1; the D gene is possibly TRBD2 (5 bases). This CDR3 is built from 15 residues. CDR1 is MNHEY and CDR2 is SVGAGI in the germline V gene. V gave up 0 bases and J gave up 2 bases, with 8 bases separating them. The CDR3, as DNA: TGTGCCAGCAGTTACTCTGGAGGCACCTACAATGAGCAGTTCTTC. Amino acids: CASSYSGGTYNEQFF.

This chain joins TRBV10-1 and TRBJ1-1; D gene unclear. Per the germline V gene, CDR1 is WNHNN and CDR2 is SYGVQD (reference sequence). V was clipped by 2 bases and J by 4 bases, with 8 bases between them. The CDR3 covers 13 residues. The CDR3 nucleotides read TGCGCCAGCAGTGAGAGAGGAGGCACTGAAGCTTTCTTT. Translated, it gives CASSERGGTEAFF.

The chain joins TRBV7-6 to TRBJ2-7, with D possibly TRBD2 on 6 matching bases. Between the trimmed V and J ends, which lost 5 bases and 5 bases, there was a span of 16 bases. This CDR3 region has 14 residues. CDR1 and CDR2 from the germline V gene are SGHVS and FNYEAQ. DNA of the CDR3: TGTGCCAGCAGCCCGTGGACCGGGGGTGACGAGCAGTACTTC. This sequence encodes CASSPWTGGDEQYF.

The V and J genes are TRBV28 and TRBJ2-3, with D tentatively TRBD2 (6 bases). This CDR3 has 17 amino acids. CDR1 and CDR2 (germline): MDHEN, SYDVKM. V gave up 7 bases and J gave up 1 base, with 21 bases separating them. CDR3 region: CASTQNPGAGGTDTQYF. CDR3 in DNA: TGTGCCAGCACCCAAAACCCCGGAGCGGGCGGCACAGATACGCAGTATTTT. Full variable domain (outside the CDR3, taken from reference TRBV28 and TRBJ2-3): DVKVTQSSRYLVKRTGEKVFLECVQDMDHENMFWYRQDPGLGLRLIYFSYDVKMKEKGDIPEGYSVSREKKERFSLILESASTNQTSMYLCASTQNPGAGGTDTQYFGPGTRLTVL.

Here the CDR3 DNA reads TGCGCCAGCAGCCTAGGACTAGCCGGGGAGCTGTTTTTT. Its protein is CASSLGLAGELFF. This rearrangement joins TRBV5-1 to TRBJ2-2; 7 positions match TRBD2. From germline, CDR1 is SGHRS and CDR2 YFSETQ. CDR3 size: 13 residues. With V trimmed by 4 bases and J by 6 bases, 3 bases remained unmatched.

This clone was observed once. V usage is TRBV7-9 and J usage is TRBJ1-4; a possible D gene is TRBD1 (5 bases). The V gene lost 2 bases and the J gene lost 7 bases, with 14 bases spanning the gap. The germline V gene encodes CDR1 SEHNR and CDR2 FQNEAQ (reference sequence). This CDR3 contains 15 residues. As DNA, the CDR3 is TGTGCCAGCAGCTTATCCGTGGAGGGGAGTGAAAAACTGTTTTTT. Translation gives CASSLSVEGSEKLFF.

V usage is TRBV11-3 and J usage is TRBJ2-7; weak D call: TRBD2 (6 bases). Trimming removed 5 bases at V and 7 bases at J, with 15 bases between. Germline V CDR1 and CDR2: SGHNT, YENEEA. The CDR3 loop spans 13 amino acids. In nucleotides, the CDR3 is TGTGCCAGCAGCACGTCGCGGGGCCAAGAGCAGTACTTC. Its protein is CASSTSRGQEQYF.

CDR3 sequence (DNA): TGTGCCAGCAGCGTAGTCGGAGAACAGGCAGAGTACCCGGGAAACACCATATATTTT. Its protein product is CASSVVGEQAEYPGNTIYF. This chain uses TRBV9 with TRBJ1-3; perhaps TRBD1 as D (5 bases). Per the germline V gene, CDR1 is SGDLS and CDR2 is YYNGEE. CDR3 length equals 19 residues. V was clipped by 0 bases and J by 4 bases, with 23 bases between them.